This TCR beta chain was sequenced during a study of blood T cell repertoires in COVID-19. Generated by immunoSEQ multiplex PCR, the TCRdb table keeps only in-frame clones and is missing some. The sample contains under 250,000 clones, around 80% of which appear only once. The V end was cut by 6 bases, the J end by 6 bases, with 12 bases between. The CDR3 runs to 12 residues. Per the germline V gene, CDR1 is ENHRY and CDR2 is SYGVKD. The chain links TRBV10-3 to TRBJ2-7, with TRBD2 as a possible D gene (6 bases). Sequenced sample: peripheral blood. This TCR was sampled from a human donor in a cohort sampled during active COVID-19. In DNA form, the CDR3 reads TGTGCCATCAGCAGACTAGGAGGCGAGCAGTACTTC. Its protein is CAISRLGGEQYF.